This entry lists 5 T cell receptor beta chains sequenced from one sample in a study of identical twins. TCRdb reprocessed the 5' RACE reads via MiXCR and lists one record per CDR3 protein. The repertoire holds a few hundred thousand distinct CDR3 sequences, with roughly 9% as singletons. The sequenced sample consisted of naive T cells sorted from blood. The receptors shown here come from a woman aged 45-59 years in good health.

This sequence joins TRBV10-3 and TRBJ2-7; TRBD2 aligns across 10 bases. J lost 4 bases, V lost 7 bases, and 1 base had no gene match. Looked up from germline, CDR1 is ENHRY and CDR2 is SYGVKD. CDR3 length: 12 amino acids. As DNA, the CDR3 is TGTGCCATCAAGCGGGAGGGTTACGAGCAGTACTTC. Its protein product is CAIKREGYEQYF.

The CDR3: CASSPLDANEQFF. The DNA of the CDR3 is TGTGCCAGCAGCCCCCTTGATGCCAATGAGCAGTTCTTC. The chain recombines TRBV14 with TRBJ2-1; D is undetermined. The CDR3 loop spans 13 amino acids. CDR1 is SGHDN and CDR2 is FVKESK in the germline V gene. Between the trimmed V and J ends, which lost 4 bases and 6 bases, there was a span of 10 bases.

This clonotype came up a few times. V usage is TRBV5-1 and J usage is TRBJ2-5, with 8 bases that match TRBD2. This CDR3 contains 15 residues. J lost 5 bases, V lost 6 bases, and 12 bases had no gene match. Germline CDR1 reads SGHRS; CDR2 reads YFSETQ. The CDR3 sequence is CASIRDGRAGETQYF. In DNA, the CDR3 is TGCGCCAGCATTCGGGACGGGAGGGCCGGGGAGACCCAGTACTTC.

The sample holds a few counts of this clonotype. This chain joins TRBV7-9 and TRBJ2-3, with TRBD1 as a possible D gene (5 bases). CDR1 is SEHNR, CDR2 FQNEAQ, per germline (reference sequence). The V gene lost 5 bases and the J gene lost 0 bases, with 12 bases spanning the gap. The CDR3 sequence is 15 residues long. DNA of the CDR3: TGTGCCAGCAGCCCGGACAAAAGGAGCACAGATACGCAGTATTTT. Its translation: CASSPDKRSTDTQYF.

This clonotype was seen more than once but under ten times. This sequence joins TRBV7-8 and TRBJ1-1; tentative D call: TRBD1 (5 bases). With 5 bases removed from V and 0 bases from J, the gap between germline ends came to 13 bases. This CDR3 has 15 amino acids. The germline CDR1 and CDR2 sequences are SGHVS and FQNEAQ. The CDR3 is CASSPGTFMNTEAFF. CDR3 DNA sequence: TGTGCCAGCAGCCCCGGGACGTTTATGAACACTGAAGCTTTCTTT.